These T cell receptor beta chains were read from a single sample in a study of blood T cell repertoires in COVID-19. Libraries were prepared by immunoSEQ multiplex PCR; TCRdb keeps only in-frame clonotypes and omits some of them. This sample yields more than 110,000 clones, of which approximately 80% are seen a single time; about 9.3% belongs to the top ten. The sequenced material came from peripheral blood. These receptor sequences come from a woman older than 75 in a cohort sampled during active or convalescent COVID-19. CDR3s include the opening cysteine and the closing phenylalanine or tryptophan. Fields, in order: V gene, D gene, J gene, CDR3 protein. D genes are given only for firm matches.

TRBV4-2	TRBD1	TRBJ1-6	CASSRTIAGTQGSSSNSPLHF
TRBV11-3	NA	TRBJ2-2	CASSGGAGPFGELFF
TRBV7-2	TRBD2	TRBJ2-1	CASSLVGGGAFNEQFF
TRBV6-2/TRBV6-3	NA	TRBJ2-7	CASSYDRAGYEQYF
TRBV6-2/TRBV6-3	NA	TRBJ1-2	CASSYKGHRITEYGYTF
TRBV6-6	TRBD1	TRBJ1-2	CASRGTGEGGGYTF
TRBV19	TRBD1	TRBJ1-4	CASSFISGTGVEKLFF
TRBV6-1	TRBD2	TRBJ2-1	CASSGAQRGSFNEQFF
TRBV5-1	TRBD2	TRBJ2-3	CASSALAGGTDTQYF
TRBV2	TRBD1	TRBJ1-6	CASSVGTGISPLHF
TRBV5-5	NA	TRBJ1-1	CASSLESGVGEAFF
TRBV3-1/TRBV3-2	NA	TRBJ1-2	CASSPYGEGEVDYGYTF
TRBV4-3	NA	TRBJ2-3	CASSQARGRTDTQYF
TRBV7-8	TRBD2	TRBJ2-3	CASSLVGGATDTQYF
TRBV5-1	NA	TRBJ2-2	CASSWVGLDTGELFF
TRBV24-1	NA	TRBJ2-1	CATSDFRALNNEQFF
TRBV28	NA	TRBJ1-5	CASSLPVQGFNQPQHF
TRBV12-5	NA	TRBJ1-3	CASGLVLGVYGNTIYF